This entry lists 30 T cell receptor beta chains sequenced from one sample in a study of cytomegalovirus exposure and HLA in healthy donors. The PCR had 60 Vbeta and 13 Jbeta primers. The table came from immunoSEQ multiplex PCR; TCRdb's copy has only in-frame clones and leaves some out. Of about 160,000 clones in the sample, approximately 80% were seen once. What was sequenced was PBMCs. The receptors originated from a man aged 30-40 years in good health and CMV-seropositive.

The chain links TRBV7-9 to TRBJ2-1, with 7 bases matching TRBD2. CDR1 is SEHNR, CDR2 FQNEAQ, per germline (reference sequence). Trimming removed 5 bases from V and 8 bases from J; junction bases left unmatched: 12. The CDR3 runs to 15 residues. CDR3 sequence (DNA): TGTGCCAGCAGCGGATCTAGTGGGGGGGAGGATGAGCAGTTCTTC. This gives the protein CASSGSSGGEDEQFF.

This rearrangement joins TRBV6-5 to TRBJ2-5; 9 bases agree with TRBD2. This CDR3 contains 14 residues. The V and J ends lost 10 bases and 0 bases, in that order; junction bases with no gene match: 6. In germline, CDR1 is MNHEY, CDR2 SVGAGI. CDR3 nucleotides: TGTGCCACCAAACGGACTAGCGACCAAGAGACCCAGTACTTC. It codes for CATKRTSDQETQYF.

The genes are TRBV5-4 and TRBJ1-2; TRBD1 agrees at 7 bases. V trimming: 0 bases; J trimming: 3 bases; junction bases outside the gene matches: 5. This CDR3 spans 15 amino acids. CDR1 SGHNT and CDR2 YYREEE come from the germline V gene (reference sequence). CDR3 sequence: CASSLERDSYYGYTF. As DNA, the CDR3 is TGTGCCAGCAGCTTGGAACGGGACAGCTACTATGGCTACACCTTC.

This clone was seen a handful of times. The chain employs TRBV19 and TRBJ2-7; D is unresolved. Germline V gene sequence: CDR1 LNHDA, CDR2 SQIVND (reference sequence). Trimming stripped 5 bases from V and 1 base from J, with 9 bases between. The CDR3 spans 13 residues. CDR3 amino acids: CASSGVLSYEQYF. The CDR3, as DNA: TGTGCCAGTAGTGGAGTCCTGTCCTACGAGCAGTACTTC.

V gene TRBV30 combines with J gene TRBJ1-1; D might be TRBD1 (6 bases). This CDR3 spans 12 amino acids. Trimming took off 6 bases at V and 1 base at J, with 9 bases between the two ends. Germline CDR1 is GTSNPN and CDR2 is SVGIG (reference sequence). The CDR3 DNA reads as TGTGCCTGTGGACAGCGGAACACTGAAGCTTTCTTT. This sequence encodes CACGQRNTEAFF. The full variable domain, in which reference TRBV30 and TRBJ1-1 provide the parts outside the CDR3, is SQTIHQWPATLVQPVGSPLSLECTVEGTSNPNLYWYRQAAGRGLQLLFYSVGIGQISSEVPQNLSASRPQDRQFILSSKKLLLSDSGFYLCACGQRNTEAFFGQGTRLTVV.

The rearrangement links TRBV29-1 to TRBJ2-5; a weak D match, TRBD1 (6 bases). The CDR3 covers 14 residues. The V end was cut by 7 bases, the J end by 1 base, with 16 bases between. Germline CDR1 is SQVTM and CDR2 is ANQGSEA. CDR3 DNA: TGCAGCGCCCGTCGGGGACAACTCCAAGAGACCCAGTACTTC. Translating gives CSARRGQLQETQYF.

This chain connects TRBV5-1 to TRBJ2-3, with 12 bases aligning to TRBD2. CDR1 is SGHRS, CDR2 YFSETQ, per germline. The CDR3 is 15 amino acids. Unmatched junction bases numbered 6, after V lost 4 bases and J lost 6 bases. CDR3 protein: CASSITGTSGDTQYF. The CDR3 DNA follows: TGCGCCAGCAGCATCACCGGGACTAGCGGGGATACGCAGTATTTT.

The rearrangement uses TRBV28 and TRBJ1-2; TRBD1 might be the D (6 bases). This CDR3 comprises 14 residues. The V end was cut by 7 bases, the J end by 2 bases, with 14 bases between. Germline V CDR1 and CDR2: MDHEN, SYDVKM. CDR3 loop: CASMGGARNYGYTF. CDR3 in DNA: TGTGCCAGCATGGGGGGGGCGAGGAACTATGGCTACACCTTC.

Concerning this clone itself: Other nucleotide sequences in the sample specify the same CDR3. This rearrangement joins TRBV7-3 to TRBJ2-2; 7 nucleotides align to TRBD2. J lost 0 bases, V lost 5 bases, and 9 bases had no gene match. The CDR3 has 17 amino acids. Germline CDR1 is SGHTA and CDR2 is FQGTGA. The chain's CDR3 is CASSPPGGGPNTGELFF. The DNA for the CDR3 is TGTGCCAGCAGCCCACCCGGCGGGGGTCCGAACACCGGGGAGCTGTTTTTT.

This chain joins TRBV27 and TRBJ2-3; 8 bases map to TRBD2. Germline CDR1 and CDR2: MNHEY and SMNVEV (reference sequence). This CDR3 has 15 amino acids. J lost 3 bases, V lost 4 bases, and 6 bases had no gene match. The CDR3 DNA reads TGTGCCAGCAGTTCCCCGGGACTAGGGACAGATACGCAGTATTTT. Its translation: CASSSPGLGTDTQYF.

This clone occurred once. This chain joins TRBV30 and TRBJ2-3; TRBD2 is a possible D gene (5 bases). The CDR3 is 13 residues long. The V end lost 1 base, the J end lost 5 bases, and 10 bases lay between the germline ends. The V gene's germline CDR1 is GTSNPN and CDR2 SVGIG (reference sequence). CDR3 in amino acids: CAWSADWGDTQYF. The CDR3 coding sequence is TGTGCCTGGAGTGCGGACTGGGGAGATACGCAGTATTTT.

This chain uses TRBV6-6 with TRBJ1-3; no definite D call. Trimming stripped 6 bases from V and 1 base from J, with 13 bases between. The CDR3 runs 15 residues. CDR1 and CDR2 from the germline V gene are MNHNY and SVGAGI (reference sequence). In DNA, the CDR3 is TGTGCCAGCAGCCCCGGGTCAGAATCTGGAAACACCATATATTTT. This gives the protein CASSPGSESGNTIYF.

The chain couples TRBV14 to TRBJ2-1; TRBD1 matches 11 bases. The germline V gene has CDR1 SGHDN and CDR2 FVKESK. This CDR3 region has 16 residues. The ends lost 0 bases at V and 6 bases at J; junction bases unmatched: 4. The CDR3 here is CASSQDSGQGANEQFF. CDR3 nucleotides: TGTGCCAGCAGCCAAGATTCAGGACAGGGGGCCAATGAGCAGTTCTTC.

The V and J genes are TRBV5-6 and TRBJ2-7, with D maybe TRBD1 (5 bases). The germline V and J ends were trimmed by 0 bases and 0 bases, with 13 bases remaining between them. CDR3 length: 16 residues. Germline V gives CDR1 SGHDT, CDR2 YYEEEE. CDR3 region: CASSLVGGHNSYEQYF. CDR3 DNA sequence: TGTGCCAGCAGCTTGGTAGGCGGACACAACTCCTACGAGCAGTACTTC.

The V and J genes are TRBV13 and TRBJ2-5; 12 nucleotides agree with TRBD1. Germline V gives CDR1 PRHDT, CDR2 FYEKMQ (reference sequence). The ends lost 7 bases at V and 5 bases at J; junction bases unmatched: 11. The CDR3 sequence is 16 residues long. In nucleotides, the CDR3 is TGTGCCAGCACCCGAGGGGGACAGGGGGCGTTGGAGACCCAGTACTTC. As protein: CASTRGGQGALETQYF.

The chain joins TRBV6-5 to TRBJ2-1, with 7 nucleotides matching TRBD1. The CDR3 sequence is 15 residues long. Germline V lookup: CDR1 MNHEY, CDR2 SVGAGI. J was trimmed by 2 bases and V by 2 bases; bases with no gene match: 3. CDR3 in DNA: TGTGCCAGCAGTTACGGGCAGGGGGCCTACAATGAGCAGTTCTTC. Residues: CASSYGQGAYNEQFF.

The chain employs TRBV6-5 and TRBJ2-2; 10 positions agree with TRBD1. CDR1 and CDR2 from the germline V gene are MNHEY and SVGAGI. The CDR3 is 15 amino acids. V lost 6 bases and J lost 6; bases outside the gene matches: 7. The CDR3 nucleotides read TGTGCCAGCAGGCGAGACAGGGGGCTGGCCGGGGAGCTGTTTTTT. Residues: CASRRDRGLAGELFF.

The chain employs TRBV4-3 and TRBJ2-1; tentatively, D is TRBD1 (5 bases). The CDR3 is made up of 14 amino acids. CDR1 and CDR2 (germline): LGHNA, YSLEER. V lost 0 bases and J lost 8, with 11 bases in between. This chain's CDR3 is CASSQEQGMHEQFF. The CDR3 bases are TGCGCCAGCAGCCAAGAGCAGGGAATGCATGAGCAGTTCTTC.

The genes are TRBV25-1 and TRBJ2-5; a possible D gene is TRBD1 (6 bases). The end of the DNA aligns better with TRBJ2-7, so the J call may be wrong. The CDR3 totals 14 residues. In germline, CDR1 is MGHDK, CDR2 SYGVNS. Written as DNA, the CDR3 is TGTGCCAGCAGTGAGATCCGGGACACATACGAGCAGTACTTC. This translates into CASSEIRDTYEQYF.

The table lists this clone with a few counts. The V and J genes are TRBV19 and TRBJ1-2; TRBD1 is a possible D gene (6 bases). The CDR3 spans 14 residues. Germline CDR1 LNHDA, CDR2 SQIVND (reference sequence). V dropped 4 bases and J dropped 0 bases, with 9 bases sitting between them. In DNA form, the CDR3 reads TGTGCCAGTAGTAGATGGGACACTAACTATGGCTACACCTTC. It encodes CASSRWDTNYGYTF.

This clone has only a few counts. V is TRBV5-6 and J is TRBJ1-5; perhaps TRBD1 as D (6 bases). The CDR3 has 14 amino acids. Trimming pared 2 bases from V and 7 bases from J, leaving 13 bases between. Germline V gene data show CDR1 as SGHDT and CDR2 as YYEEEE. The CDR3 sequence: CASSFGGGGQPQHF. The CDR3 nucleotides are TGTGCCAGCAGCTTCGGGGGGGGCGGCCAGCCCCAGCATTTT.

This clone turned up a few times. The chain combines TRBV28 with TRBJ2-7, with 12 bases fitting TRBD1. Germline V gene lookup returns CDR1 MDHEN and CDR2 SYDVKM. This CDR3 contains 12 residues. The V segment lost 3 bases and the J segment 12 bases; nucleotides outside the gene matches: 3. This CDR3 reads CASSFRDRGLYF. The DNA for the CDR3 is TGTGCCAGCAGTTTCCGGGACAGGGGGCTGTACTTC.

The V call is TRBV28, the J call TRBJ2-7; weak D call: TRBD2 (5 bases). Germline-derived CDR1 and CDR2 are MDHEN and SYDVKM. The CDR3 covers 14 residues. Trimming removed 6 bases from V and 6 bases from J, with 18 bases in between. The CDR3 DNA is TGTGCCAGCAGCTCCCGGGATCCCAGCGTCGAGCAGTACTTC. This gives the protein CASSSRDPSVEQYF.

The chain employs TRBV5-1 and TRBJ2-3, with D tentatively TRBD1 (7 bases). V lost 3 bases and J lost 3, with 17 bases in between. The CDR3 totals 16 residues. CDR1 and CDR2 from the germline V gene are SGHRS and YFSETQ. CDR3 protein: CASSWGGAGGTDTQYF. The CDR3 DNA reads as TGCGCCAGCAGCTGGGGAGGCGCAGGGGGGACAGATACGCAGTATTTT.

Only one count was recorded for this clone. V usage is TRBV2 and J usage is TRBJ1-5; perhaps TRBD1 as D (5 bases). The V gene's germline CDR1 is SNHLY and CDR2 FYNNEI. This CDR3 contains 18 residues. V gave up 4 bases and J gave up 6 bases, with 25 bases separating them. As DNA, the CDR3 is TGTGCCAGCAGTGTGGAAAAGGGACTCCCAACCCAGAGTCAGCCCCAGCATTTT. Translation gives CASSVEKGLPTQSQPQHF.

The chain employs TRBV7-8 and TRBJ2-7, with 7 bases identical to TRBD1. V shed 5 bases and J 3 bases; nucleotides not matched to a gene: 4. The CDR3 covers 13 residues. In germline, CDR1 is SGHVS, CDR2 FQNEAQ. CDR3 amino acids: CASSLDRSYEQYF. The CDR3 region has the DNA TGTGCCAGCAGCCTGGACAGGAGCTACGAGCAGTACTTC.

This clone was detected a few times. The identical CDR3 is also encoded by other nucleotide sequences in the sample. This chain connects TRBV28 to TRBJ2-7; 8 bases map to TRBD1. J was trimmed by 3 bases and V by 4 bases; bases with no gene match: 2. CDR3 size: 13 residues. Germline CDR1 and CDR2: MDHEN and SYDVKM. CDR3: CASSSGQGYEQYF. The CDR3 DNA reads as TGTGCCAGCAGTTCCGGACAGGGCTACGAGCAGTACTTC.

The CDR3 nucleotides read TGTGCCAGCAGCTTGTCCAGGTCAACTAATGAAAAACTGTTTTTT. Its protein product is CASSLSRSTNEKLFF. The gene calls are TRBV7-9 and TRBJ1-4; D not resolved. V was pared by 3 bases and J by 0 bases, with 8 bases between. The CDR3 totals 15 residues. CDR1 and CDR2 (germline): SEHNR, FQNEAQ (reference sequence).

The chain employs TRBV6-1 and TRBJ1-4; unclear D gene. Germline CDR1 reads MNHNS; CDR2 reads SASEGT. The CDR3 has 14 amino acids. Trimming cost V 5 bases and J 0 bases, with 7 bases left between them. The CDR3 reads CASSSHSTNEKLFF. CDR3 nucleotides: TGTGCCAGCAGTTCACATTCAACTAATGAAAAACTGTTTTTT.

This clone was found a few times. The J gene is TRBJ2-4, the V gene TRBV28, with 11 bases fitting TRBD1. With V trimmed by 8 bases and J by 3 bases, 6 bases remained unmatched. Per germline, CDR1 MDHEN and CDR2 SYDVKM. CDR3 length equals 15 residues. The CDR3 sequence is CASRGQGAGKNIQYF. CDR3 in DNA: TGTGCCAGCCGAGGACAGGGGGCGGGCAAAAACATTCAGTACTTC.